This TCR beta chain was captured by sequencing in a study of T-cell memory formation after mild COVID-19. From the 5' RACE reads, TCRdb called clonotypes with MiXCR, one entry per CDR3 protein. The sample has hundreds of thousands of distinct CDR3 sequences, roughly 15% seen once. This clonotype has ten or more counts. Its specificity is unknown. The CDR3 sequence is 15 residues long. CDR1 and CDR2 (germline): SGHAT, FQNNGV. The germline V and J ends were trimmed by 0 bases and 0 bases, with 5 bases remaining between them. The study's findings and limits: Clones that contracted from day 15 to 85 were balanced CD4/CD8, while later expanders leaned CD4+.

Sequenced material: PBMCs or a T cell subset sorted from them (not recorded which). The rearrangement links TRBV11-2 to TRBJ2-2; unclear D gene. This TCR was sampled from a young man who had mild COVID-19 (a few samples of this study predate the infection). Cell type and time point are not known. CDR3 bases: TGTGCCAGCAGCTTAGATACAGCGAACACCGGGGAGCTGTTTTTT. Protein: CASSLDTANTGELFF.